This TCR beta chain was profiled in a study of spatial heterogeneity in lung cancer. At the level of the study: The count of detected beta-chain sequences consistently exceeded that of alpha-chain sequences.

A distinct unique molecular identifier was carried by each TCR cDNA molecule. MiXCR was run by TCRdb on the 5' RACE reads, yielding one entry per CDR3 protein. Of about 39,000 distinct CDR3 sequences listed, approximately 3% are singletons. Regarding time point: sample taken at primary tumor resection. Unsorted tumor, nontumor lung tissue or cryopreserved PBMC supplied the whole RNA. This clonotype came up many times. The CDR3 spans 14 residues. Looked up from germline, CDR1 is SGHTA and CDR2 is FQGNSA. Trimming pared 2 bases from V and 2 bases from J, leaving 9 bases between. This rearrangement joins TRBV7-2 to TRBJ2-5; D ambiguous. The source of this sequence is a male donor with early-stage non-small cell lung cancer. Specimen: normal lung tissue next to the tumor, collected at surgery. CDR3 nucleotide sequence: TGTGCCAGCAGCTTAACTGGCTGGCAAGAGACCCAGTACTTC. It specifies CASSLTGWQETQYF.